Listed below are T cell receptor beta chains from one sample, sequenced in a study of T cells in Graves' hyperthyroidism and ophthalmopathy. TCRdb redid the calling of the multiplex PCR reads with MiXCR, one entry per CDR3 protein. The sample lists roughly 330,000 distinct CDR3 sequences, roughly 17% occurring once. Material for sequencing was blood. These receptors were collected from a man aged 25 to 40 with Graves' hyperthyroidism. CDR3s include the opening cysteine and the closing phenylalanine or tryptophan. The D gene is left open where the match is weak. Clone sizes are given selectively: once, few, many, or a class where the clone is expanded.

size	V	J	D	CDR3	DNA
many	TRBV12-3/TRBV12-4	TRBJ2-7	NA	CASSSSGAIYEQYF	TGTGCCAGCAGTTCGTCAGGGGCGATTTACGAGCAGTACTTC
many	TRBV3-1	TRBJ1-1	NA	CASTREGSNTEAFF	TGTGCCAGCACACGGGAAGGATCTAACACTGAAGCTTTCTTT
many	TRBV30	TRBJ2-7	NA	CAWSNRHYEQYF	TGTGCCTGGAGTAATCGACACTACGAGCAGTACTTC
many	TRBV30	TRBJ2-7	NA	CAWSAGPPLREQYF	TGTGCCTGGAGTGCGGGACCTCCCTTACGCGAGCAGTACTTC
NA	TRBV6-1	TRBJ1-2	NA	CASRPRTAGGYTF	TGTGCCAGCAGGCCAAGGACAGCGGGTGGCTACACCTTC
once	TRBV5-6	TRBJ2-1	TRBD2	CASSLREGFNEQFF	TGTGCCAGCAGCTTGCGGGAGGGATTCAATGAGCAGTTCTTC
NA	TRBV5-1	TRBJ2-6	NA	CASISFPGANVLTF	TGCGCCAGCATCTCTTTCCCTGGGGCCAACGTCCTGACTTTC
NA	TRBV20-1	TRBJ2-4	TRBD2	CSASGLAGTGGENIQYF	TGCAGTGCTAGCGGGCTAGCGGGAACTGGAGGGGAAAACATTCAGTACTTC
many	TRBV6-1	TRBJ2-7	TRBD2	CASSPYPSGGVYEQYF	TGTGCCAGCAGCCCTTACCCTTCCGGGGGGGTATACGAGCAGTACTTC
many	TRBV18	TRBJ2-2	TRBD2	CASSTVAGATGELFF	TGTGCCAGCTCTACGGTAGCGGGAGCCACCGGGGAGCTGTTTTTT
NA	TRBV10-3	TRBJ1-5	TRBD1	CAISERTGRNQPQHF	TGTGCCATCAGTGAGAGGACAGGGCGTAATCAGCCCCAGCATTTT
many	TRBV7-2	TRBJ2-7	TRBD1	CASSRDRVGEQYF	TGTGCCAGCAGCCGCGACAGGGTGGGCGAGCAGTACTTC
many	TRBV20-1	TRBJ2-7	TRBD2	CSATNRGAYEQYF	TGCAGTGCCACTAACCGGGGGGCCTACGAGCAGTACTTC
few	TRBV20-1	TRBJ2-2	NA	CSARRGRGDTGELFF	TGCAGTGCTAGACGGGGGCGGGGAGATACCGGGGAGCTGTTTTTT
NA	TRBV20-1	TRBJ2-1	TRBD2	CSAGGLAGDRSSYNEQFF	TGCAGTGCTGGGGGACTAGCGGGAGACCGGAGCTCCTACAATGAGCAGTTCTTC
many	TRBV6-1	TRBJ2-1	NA	CASRGRDFRSYNEQFF	TGTGCCAGCAGAGGGCGGGACTTCCGCTCCTACAATGAGCAGTTCTTC
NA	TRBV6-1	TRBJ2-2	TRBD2	CASSPREGISNTGELFF	TGTGCCAGCAGTCCTAGGGAGGGCATTTCGAACACCGGGGAGCTGTTTTTT
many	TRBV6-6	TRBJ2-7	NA	CASSYSSGIYEQYF	TGTGCCAGCAGTTACTCTTCAGGAATCTACGAGCAGTACTTC
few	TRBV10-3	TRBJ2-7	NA	CAISERGSSYEQYF	TGTGCCATCAGTGAACGGGGAAGCTCCTACGAGCAGTACTTC
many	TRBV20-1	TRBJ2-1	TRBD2	CSARDNSGRVYNEQFF	TGCAGTGCTAGGGATAATAGCGGGAGAGTGTACAATGAGCAGTTCTTC
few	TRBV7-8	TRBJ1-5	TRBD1	CASSLGQAISNQPQHF	TGTGCCAGCAGCCTCGGACAGGCGATTAGCAATCAGCCCCAGCATTTT
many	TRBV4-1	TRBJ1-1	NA	CASSPTSSRGTEAFF	TGCGCCAGCAGCCCAACATCTAGCCGGGGCACTGAAGCTTTCTTT
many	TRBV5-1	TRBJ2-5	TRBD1	CASSPSGTGFQETQYF	TGCGCCAGCAGCCCCTCCGGGACAGGGTTCCAAGAGACCCAGTACTTC
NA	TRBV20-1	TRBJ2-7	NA	CSAPSPFGVNEQYF	TGCAGTGCCCCCTCTCCCTTTGGGGTGAACGAGCAGTACTTC
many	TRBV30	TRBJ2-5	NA	CAWSGTRETQYF	TGTGCCTGGAGTGGGACAAGGGAGACCCAGTACTTC
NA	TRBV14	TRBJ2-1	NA	CASSQGDSSYNEQFF	TGTGCCAGCAGCCAAGGTGACAGCTCCTACAATGAGCAGTTCTTC
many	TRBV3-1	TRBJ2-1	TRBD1	CASSSDRGRYGSYNEQFF	TGTGCCAGCTCATCGGACAGGGGAAGGTATGGGTCCTACAATGAGCAGTTCTTC
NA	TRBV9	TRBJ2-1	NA	CASSPGSGYNEQFF	TGTGCCAGCAGCCCCGGGTCAGGGTACAATGAGCAGTTCTTC
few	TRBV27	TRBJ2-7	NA	CASSLSPTAFYEQYF	TGTGCCAGCAGTTTATCCCCCACGGCTTTCTACGAGCAGTACTTC
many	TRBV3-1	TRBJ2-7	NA	CASSQDRTYEQYF	TGTGCCAGCAGCCAAGATAGGACCTACGAGCAGTACTTC
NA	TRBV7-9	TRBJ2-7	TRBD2	CASSSGLANEQYF	TGTGCCAGCAGCTCGGGACTAGCGAACGAGCAGTACTTC
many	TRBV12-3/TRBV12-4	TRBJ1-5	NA	CASRMRVGDQPQHF	TGTGCCAGCAGGATGAGGGTTGGAGATCAGCCCCAGCATTTT
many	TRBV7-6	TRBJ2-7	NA	CASSLKASEQYF	TGTGCCAGCAGCTTAAAAGCTTCCGAGCAGTACTTC
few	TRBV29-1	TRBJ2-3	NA	CSVEDPDHGADTQYF	TGCAGCGTTGAAGATCCCGATCATGGGGCAGATACGCAGTATTTT
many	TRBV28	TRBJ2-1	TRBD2	CASSLRGGRIDEQFF	TGTGCCAGCAGTTTAAGAGGCGGGAGGATAGATGAGCAGTTCTTC
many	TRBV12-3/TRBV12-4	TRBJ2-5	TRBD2	CASKLAGVAETQYF	TGTGCCAGCAAATTAGCGGGAGTCGCAGAGACCCAGTACTTC
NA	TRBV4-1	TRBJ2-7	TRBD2	CASSHLLAGGSYEQYF	TGCGCCAGCAGCCACCTACTAGCGGGAGGTTCCTACGAGCAGTACTTC
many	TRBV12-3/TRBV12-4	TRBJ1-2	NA	CASTPTGSRYTF	TGTGCCAGCACCCCGACAGGATCTCGCTACACCTTC
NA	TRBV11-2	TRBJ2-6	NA	CASRQGSGANVLTF	TGTGCCAGCAGACAGGGATCTGGGGCCAACGTCCTGACTTTC
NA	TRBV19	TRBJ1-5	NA	CASSIADYSNQPQHF	TGTGCCAGTAGTATAGCGGATTATAGCAATCAGCCCCAGCATTTT
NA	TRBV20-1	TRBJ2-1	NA	CSASTGGYNEQFF	TGCAGTGCTAGTACTGGAGGGTACAATGAGCAGTTCTTC
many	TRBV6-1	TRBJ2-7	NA	CASSSQGGVYEQYF	TGTGCCAGCAGTTCACAGGGTGGCGTCTACGAGCAGTACTTC
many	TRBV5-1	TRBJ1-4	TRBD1	CASSLPGQHEKLFF	TGCGCCAGCAGCTTACCGGGACAGCATGAAAAACTGTTTTTT
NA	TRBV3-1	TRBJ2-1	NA	CASSQDSIRGTTYNEQFF	TGTGCCAGCAGCCAAGATAGTATCCGGGGGACGACCTACAATGAGCAGTTCTTC
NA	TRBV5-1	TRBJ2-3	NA	CASSYSTSTDTQYF	TGCGCCAGCAGCTACTCTACCAGCACAGATACGCAGTATTTT
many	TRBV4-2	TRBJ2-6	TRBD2	CASSQTSSSGANVLTF	TGTGCCAGCAGCCAGACTAGCAGCTCTGGGGCCAACGTCCTGACTTTC
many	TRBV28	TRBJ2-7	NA	CASQRTAVYEQYF	TGTGCCAGCCAGCGCACCGCCGTTTACGAGCAGTACTTC